This TCR beta chain comes out of a study of CD8+ T cells in alopecia areata. Points from the study as a whole: Among the cells sequenced in scalp samples are also the resident alphabeta T cells of normal skin.

RNA extraction and reverse transcription yielded cDNA as sequencing template. Using immunoSEQ multiplex PCR, the repertoire was profiled, and TCRdb retains in-frame clones only, with some absent. The repertoire consists of a few hundred thousand clones, with more than 45% occurring once and the leading ten covering 1.5% to 2%. Treatment in this sample: oral pan-JAK inhibitor, 5-10 mg twice daily. V was cut by 0 bases and J by 0 bases, with 9 bases left in between. This CDR3 contains 15 residues. Germline CDR1 SGHDT, CDR2 YYEEEE. Of note for this clone: Its antigen remains unidentified.

This clonotype was obtained from a human donor with alopecia areata. The chain combines TRBV5-6 with TRBJ1-2; D gene unclear. Sequenced here: CD4+ T cells sorted from blood, sampled at week 4, from a patient treated with tofacitinib. The CDR3 is CASSLEQRANYGYTF. CDR3 DNA: TGTGCCAGCAGCTTGGAGCAGCGAGCTAACTATGGCTACACCTTC.